What follows describes a single TCR beta chain. Per the germline V gene, CDR1 is MNHEY and CDR2 is SVGEGT. The CDR3 spans 15 residues. Unmatched junction bases numbered 2, after V lost 4 bases and J lost 3 bases. The sample originates from a study of T-cell memory formation after mild COVID-19. TCRdb reprocessed the 5' RACE reads via MiXCR and lists one record per CDR3 protein. The data contain some 350,000 distinct CDR3 sequences, around a sixth of them seen just once; the ten biggest clones take up about a fifth. The sequencing input was PBMCs or a T cell subset sorted from them (not recorded which). This chain links TRBV6-2 or TRBV6-3 with TRBJ2-6, with 8 bases lining up with TRBD1. This sequence was found in a man between 18 and 29 years old who had mild COVID-19 (a few samples of this study predate the infection). Cell type and time point are not known. The DNA for the CDR3 is TGTGCCAGCAGTTCCAGGGGGCTTGGGGCCAACGTCCTGACTTTC. Its translation is CASSSRGLGANVLTF.